A selection of T cell receptor beta chains follows, all from one sample in a study of OX40 agonist ivuxolimab in advanced cancers. Libraries were prepared by immunoSEQ multiplex PCR; TCRdb keeps only in-frame clonotypes and omits some of them. The repertoire holds tens of thousands of clones, with roughly 90% as singletons. The material was CD4+ or CD8+ T cells sorted from blood, obtained in a trial of the OX40 agonist ivuxolimab. The receptors were sampled from an adult with an advanced solid tumor such as melanoma, head and neck, liver or kidney cancer. Both conserved end residues are trimmed from each CDR3. Each record gives: clone size, V gene, CDR3 protein. The size field is filled for only some rows; it gives once, few, many or a size class.

clone_size: .; v_call: TRBV6-5; cdr3_aa: ASTYGRGIYEQY
clone_size: few; v_call: TRBV2; cdr3_aa: ASSDGRVVSTDTQY
clone_size: .; v_call: TRBV7-9; cdr3_aa: ASSNRNQGTEQY
clone_size: .; v_call: TRBV6-1; cdr3_aa: ASSYARGGEFEAF
clone_size: .; v_call: TRBV5-1; cdr3_aa: ASSLGYYEQY
clone_size: .; v_call: TRBV7-9; cdr3_aa: ASSFESSASGRSDTQY
clone_size: .; v_call: TRBV11-2; cdr3_aa: ASSFGGSTGELF
clone_size: .; v_call: TRBV29-1; cdr3_aa: SVAISGNTIY
clone_size: .; v_call: TRBV19; cdr3_aa: ASSDPGTGGPPLH
clone_size: .; v_call: TRBV19; cdr3_aa: ASSMGGPYEQY
clone_size: .; v_call: TRBV7-9; cdr3_aa: ASSPDRHNEKLF
clone_size: .; v_call: TRBV2; cdr3_aa: ASSERADTQY
clone_size: once; v_call: TRBV7-9; cdr3_aa: ASSLKPGANYGYT
clone_size: .; v_call: TRBV5-6; cdr3_aa: ASSFPSDPSDTQY
clone_size: .; v_call: TRBV11-3; cdr3_aa: ASSFTGRGQPQH
clone_size: .; v_call: TRBV2; cdr3_aa: ASSDDYTDTQY
clone_size: .; v_call: TRBV7-9; cdr3_aa: ASVTGGAGGYT
clone_size: .; v_call: TRBV28; cdr3_aa: ASSLYIGGGYEQY
clone_size: .; v_call: TRBV7-9; cdr3_aa: ASSLGQTNYGYT
clone_size: .; v_call: TRBV27; cdr3_aa: ASSRGPLWSKNIQY
clone_size: .; v_call: TRBV6-1; cdr3_aa: ASSEAASTDTQY
clone_size: .; v_call: TRBV2; cdr3_aa: ASSENDHEQF
clone_size: .; v_call: TRBV21-1; cdr3_aa: ASSKGGEHTEAF
clone_size: .; v_call: TRBV5-4; cdr3_aa: ASSRGQGNSYEQY